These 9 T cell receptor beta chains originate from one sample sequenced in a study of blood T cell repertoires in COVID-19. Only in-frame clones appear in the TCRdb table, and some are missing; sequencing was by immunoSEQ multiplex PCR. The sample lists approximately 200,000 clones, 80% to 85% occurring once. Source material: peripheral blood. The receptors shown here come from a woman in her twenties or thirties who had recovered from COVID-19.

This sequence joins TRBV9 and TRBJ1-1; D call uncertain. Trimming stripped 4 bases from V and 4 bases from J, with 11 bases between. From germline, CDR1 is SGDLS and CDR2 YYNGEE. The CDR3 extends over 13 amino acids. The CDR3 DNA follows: TGTGCCAGCAGCTCCGCGGCCGGCACTGAAGCTTTCTTT. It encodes CASSSAAGTEAFF. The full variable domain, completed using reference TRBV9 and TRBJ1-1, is DSGVTQTPKHLITATGQRVTLRCSPRSGDLSVYWYQQSLDQGLQFLIQYYNGEERAKGNILERFSAQQFPDLHSELNLSSLELGDSALYFCASSSAAGTEAFFGQGTRLTVV.

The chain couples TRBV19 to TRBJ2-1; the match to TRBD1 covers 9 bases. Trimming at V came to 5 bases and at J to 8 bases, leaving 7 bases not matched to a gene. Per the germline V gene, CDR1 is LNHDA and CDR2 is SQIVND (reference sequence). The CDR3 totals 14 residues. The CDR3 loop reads CASSPEGQGYEQFF. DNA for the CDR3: TGTGCCAGTAGTCCGGAGGGACAGGGCTATGAGCAGTTCTTC.

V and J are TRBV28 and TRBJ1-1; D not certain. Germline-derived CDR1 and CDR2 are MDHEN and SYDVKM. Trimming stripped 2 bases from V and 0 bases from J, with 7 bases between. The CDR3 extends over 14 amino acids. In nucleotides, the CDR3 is TGTGCCAGCAGTTTACCGTCTCTGAACACTGAAGCTTTCTTT. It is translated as CASSLPSLNTEAFF.

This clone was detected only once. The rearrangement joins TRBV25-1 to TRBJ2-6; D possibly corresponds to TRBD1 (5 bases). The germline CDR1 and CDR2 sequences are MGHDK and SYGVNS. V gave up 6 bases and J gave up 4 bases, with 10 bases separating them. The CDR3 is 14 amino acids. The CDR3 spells CASRGAVGANVLTF. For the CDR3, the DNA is TGTGCCAGCAGAGGGGCGGTAGGGGCCAACGTCCTGACTTTC. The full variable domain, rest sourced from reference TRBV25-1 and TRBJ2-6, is EADIYQTPRYLVIGTGKKITLECSQTMGHDKMYWYQQDPGMELHLIHYSYGVNSTEKGDLSSESTVSRIRTEHFPLTLESARPSHTSQYLCASRGAVGANVLTFGAGSRLTVL.

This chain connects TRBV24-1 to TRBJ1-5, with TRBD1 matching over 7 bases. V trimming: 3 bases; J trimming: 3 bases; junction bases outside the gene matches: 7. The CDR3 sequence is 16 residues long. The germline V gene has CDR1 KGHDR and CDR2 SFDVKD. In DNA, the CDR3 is TGTGCCACCAGTGATCCGGACAGGCCTTCCAATCAGCCCCAGCATTTT. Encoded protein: CATSDPDRPSNQPQHF.

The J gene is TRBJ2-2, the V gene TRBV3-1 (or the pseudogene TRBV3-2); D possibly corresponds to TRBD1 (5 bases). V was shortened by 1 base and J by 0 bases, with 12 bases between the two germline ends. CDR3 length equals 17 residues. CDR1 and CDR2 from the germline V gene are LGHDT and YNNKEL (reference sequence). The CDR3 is CASSQGGFGANTGELFF. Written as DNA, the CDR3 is TGTGCCAGCAGCCAAGGGGGCTTCGGCGCGAACACCGGGGAGCTGTTTTTT.

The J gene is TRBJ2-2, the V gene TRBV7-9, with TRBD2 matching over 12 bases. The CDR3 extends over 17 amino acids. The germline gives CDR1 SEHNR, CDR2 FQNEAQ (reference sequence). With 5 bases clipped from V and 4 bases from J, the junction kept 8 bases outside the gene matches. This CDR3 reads CASSLLAGGPGTGELFF. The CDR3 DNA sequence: TGTGCCAGCAGCCTTCTAGCGGGAGGGCCCGGCACCGGGGAGCTGTTTTTT.

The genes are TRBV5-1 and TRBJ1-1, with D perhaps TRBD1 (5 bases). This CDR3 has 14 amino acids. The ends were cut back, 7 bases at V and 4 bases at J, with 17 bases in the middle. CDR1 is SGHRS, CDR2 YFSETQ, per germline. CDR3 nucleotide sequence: TGCGCCAGCGCCGCTAGGAGGGACGGCACTGAAGCTTTCTTT. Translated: CASAARRDGTEAFF.

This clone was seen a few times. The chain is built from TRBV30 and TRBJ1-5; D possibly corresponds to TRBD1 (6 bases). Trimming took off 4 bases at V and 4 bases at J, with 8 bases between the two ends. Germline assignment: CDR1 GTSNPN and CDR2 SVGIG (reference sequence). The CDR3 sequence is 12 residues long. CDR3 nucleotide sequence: TGTGCCTGGAACACAGGGAATCAGCCCCAGCATTTT. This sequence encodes CAWNTGNQPQHF.